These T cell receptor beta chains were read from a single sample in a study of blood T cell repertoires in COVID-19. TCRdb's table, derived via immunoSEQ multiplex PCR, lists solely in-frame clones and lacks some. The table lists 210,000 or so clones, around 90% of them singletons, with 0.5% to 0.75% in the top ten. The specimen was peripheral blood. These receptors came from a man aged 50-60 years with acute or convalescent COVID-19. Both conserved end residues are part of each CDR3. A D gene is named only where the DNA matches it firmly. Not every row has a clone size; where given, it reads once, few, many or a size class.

DNA: TGTGCCAGCAGTGGAGCGGAACAGGGGGCGCGAACAGATACGCAGTATTTT
CDR3: CASSGAEQGARTDTQYF
J: TRBJ2-3
V: TRBV6-1
D: TRBD1
size: -

DNA: TGTGCCAGCAGCCACCGGGACAGGGGTTACGAGCAGTACTTC
CDR3: CASSHRDRGYEQYF
J: TRBJ2-7
V: TRBV7-9
D: TRBD1
size: -

DNA: TGTGCCAGCAGCTTGGACAGTTGGTCTGGAAACACCATATATTTT
CDR3: CASSLDSWSGNTIYF
J: TRBJ1-3
V: TRBV5-8
D: -
size: -

DNA: TGCGCCAGCAGCCCGGGACTAGCGGGATCAGATACGCAGTATTTT
CDR3: CASSPGLAGSDTQYF
J: TRBJ2-3
V: TRBV5-1
D: TRBD2
size: -

DNA: TGTGCCAGCTCACCGCGTGCAGGGGCTACGACTAGCGGGAGACCCTACGAGCAGTACTTC
CDR3: CASSPRAGATTSGRPYEQYF
J: TRBJ2-7
V: TRBV18
D: TRBD2
size: -

DNA: TGTGCCAGCAGACAAACCTCCGGGACAGGGGAACTTAACACTGAAGCTTTCTTT
CDR3: CASRQTSGTGELNTEAFF
J: TRBJ1-1
V: TRBV3-1/TRBV3-2
D: TRBD1
size: once

DNA: TGCGCCAGCCTTTCGGCAGGGCAAAAGAATGGCTACACCTTC
CDR3: CASLSAGQKNGYTF
J: TRBJ1-2
V: TRBV5-1
D: -
size: -

DNA: TGTGCCAGCACCCCGGGGGACAGACAAGAGACCCAGTACTTC
CDR3: CASTPGDRQETQYF
J: TRBJ2-5
V: TRBV28
D: -
size: -

DNA: TGTGCCAGCAGTCCCCTGACAGGGAAACGTGAAAAACTGTTTTTT
CDR3: CASSPLTGKREKLFF
J: TRBJ1-4
V: TRBV28
D: TRBD1
size: -

DNA: TGTGCCAGCAGTCGAAGGGACAACAATCAGCCCCAGCATTTT
CDR3: CASSRRDNNQPQHF
J: TRBJ1-5
V: TRBV6-5
D: -
size: -

DNA: TGTGCCTGGAAGGCAGACATACCCTATGGCTACACCTTC
CDR3: CAWKADIPYGYTF
J: TRBJ1-2
V: TRBV30
D: -
size: few

DNA: TGTGCCAGCAGCGTAGGCGTGGGGGGATACAATGAGCAGTTCTTC
CDR3: CASSVGVGGYNEQFF
J: TRBJ2-1
V: TRBV9
D: -
size: -

DNA: TGTGCCAGCAGTTTAGTTGCAGGGATGAACACTGAAGCTTTCTTT
CDR3: CASSLVAGMNTEAFF
J: TRBJ1-1
V: TRBV28
D: -
size: -

DNA: TGTGCCAGCAGTTCGACACTTACCTATGGCTACACCTTC
CDR3: CASSSTLTYGYTF
J: TRBJ1-2
V: TRBV6-6
D: -
size: once

DNA: TGTGCCAGCAACCGAGATAAGACAGCTGGGACCCAGTACTTC
CDR3: CASNRDKTAGTQYF
J: TRBJ2-5
V: TRBV6-5
D: -
size: -

DNA: TGTGTCAGAAGCTTTGACCGTAGCGGGAGGGCCACAGAGACCCAGTACTTC
CDR3: CVRSFDRSGRATETQYF
J: TRBJ2-5
V: TRBV7-5
D: -
size: -

DNA: TGTGCCATCAGTGAGTGGGCTAGCGGGGGGGCTAGCACAGATACGCAGTATTTT
CDR3: CAISEWASGGASTDTQYF
J: TRBJ2-3
V: TRBV10-3
D: TRBD2
size: -

DNA: TGCGCCAGCAGCTTGCCCGGCCAGGACGAGCAGTACTTC
CDR3: CASSLPGQDEQYF
J: TRBJ2-7
V: TRBV5-1
D: -
size: -

DNA: TGCGCCAGCTCCAGGGTAACGGATTCACCCCTCCACTTT
CDR3: CASSRVTDSPLHF
J: TRBJ1-6
V: TRBV10-2
D: -
size: -

DNA: TGTGCCAGCAGCGGGGACAGCCCCTACGAGCAGTACTTC
CDR3: CASSGDSPYEQYF
J: TRBJ2-7
V: TRBV28
D: TRBD1
size: -

DNA: TGTGCCAGCAGCGTAATCGGGGGGAATTCACCCCTCCACTTT
CDR3: CASSVIGGNSPLHF
J: TRBJ1-6
V: TRBV9
D: -
size: -

DNA: TGTGCCAGCAGCCCAACCACCAGCTCTGGAAACACCATATATTTT
CDR3: CASSPTTSSGNTIYF
J: TRBJ1-3
V: TRBV3-1/TRBV3-2
D: -
size: once

DNA: TGTGCCAGCAACAGGGGGGACACTGAAGCTTTCTTT
CDR3: CASNRGDTEAFF
J: TRBJ1-1
V: TRBV18
D: TRBD1
size: -

DNA: TGTGCCTGGAACGAGGGGGACAGCAGGACTGAAGCTTTCTTT
CDR3: CAWNEGDSRTEAFF
J: TRBJ1-1
V: TRBV30
D: TRBD1
size: -

DNA: TGTGCCAGCATCGGGACTAGCGGGAGCTACGAGCAGTACTTC
CDR3: CASIGTSGSYEQYF
J: TRBJ2-7
V: TRBV7-8
D: TRBD2
size: -

DNA: TGTGCCAGCAGTATCCCACGGGGGGTCGGCTACGAGCAGTACTTC
CDR3: CASSIPRGVGYEQYF
J: TRBJ2-7
V: TRBV6-5
D: TRBD2
size: -

DNA: TGTGCCAGCAGCTTAAGGGCTAGCGGGGGCCTCACAGATACGCAGTATTTT
CDR3: CASSLRASGGLTDTQYF
J: TRBJ2-3
V: TRBV7-6
D: TRBD2
size: -

DNA: TGTGCCAGCAGCCGGACAGGGGTATCTTCGGGGGAGCTGTTTTTT
CDR3: CASSRTGVSSGELFF
J: TRBJ2-2
V: TRBV3-1/TRBV3-2
D: TRBD1
size: -

DNA: TGCAGCGTTGACCTAGCGGGAGGGATCCACAATGAGCAGTTCTTC
CDR3: CSVDLAGGIHNEQFF
J: TRBJ2-1
V: TRBV29-1
D: TRBD2
size: -

DNA: TGTGCCACCAGCAGAGAGGGCAGCATGAACACTGAAGCTTTCTTT
CDR3: CATSREGSMNTEAFF
J: TRBJ1-1
V: TRBV15
D: -
size: once

DNA: TGTGCCAGCGGACTCGGTGGGGATAATTCACCCCTCCACTTT
CDR3: CASGLGGDNSPLHF
J: TRBJ1-6
V: TRBV5-4
D: -
size: -

DNA: TGTGCCAGCAGTTTTTATTCGTCCCGGAACACTGAAGCTTTCTTT
CDR3: CASSFYSSRNTEAFF
J: TRBJ1-1
V: TRBV28
D: -
size: -

DNA: TGCGCCAGCAGCTTGGCCGGGGGACCCCAAGAGACCCAGTACTTC
CDR3: CASSLAGGPQETQYF
J: TRBJ2-5
V: TRBV5-1
D: -
size: -

DNA: TGTGCCAGCAGGGGGGGACAGGTCGATGAAAAACTGTTTTTT
CDR3: CASRGGQVDEKLFF
J: TRBJ1-4
V: TRBV5-8
D: TRBD1
size: -

DNA: TGCGCCAGCACCGGGGGGTTGGAATATGAAAAACTGTTTTTT
CDR3: CASTGGLEYEKLFF
J: TRBJ1-4
V: TRBV10-1
D: -
size: -